Shown below are 10 T cell receptor beta chains from a single sample sequenced in a study of cytomegalovirus exposure and HLA in healthy donors. Use of 60 Vbeta and 13 Jbeta primers characterized the PCR. Clones were sequenced by immunoSEQ multiplex PCR, and TCRdb holds only the in-frame ones, with some missing. The data hold under 200,000 clones, with approximately 71% observed a single time. The specimen sequenced was PBMCs. All receptors come from a girl aged 5 to 17 in good health and CMV-seronegative.

The chain is built from TRBV14 and TRBJ1-4, with D possibly matching TRBD1 (6 bases). V was shortened by 6 bases and J by 7 bases, with 12 bases between the two germline ends. Germline lookup yields CDR1 SGHDN and CDR2 FVKESK. There are 13 residues in the CDR3. This chain's CDR3 is CASSVGTFEKLFF. The CDR3 DNA follows: TGTGCCAGCAGTGTGGGGACATTTGAAAAACTGTTTTTT.

This rearrangement joins TRBV29-1 to TRBJ1-1, with TRBD1 as a possible D gene (6 bases). The CDR3 totals 13 residues. Germline CDR1 is SQVTM and CDR2 is ANQGSEA. The V and J ends lost 4 bases and 4 bases respectively, with 13 bases between them. CDR3 nucleotide sequence: TGCAGCGTTGGTGTCAGGGGCAGCACTGAAGCTTTCTTT. Translating gives CSVGVRGSTEAFF.

Notes on this clone: The same CDR3 arises from other DNA sequences in this sample as well. The chain carries TRBV9 and TRBJ1-6, with 10 bases fitting TRBD1. Germline-derived CDR1 and CDR2 are SGDLS and YYNGEE. Germline trimming cut 0 bases from V and 10 bases from J; bases unmatched to any gene: 1. This CDR3 spans 14 amino acids. The CDR3 DNA is TGTGCCAGCAGCGTAGCGACAGGGGGCTCACCCCTCCACTTT. Its protein is CASSVATGGSPLHF.

The chain has TRBV27 and TRBJ1-4; D is possibly TRBD1 (5 bases). Germline CDR1 is MNHEY and CDR2 is SMNVEV (reference sequence). CDR3 length: 12 amino acids. Trimming removed 2 bases from V and 11 bases from J, with 9 bases in between. The CDR3 DNA reads TGTGCCAGCAGTTTAGGACAAGGTAAACTGTTTTTT. Encoded protein: CASSLGQGKLFF.

This chain uses TRBV9 with TRBJ2-1; TRBD1 is a possible D gene (5 bases). The germline CDR1 and CDR2 sequences are SGDLS and YYNGEE. Trimming took off 0 bases at V and 10 bases at J, with 8 bases between the two ends. CDR3 length: 12 residues. In nucleotides, the CDR3 is TGTGCCAGCAGCGTAGGGGGCGGAGAGCAGTTCTTC. Its translation is CASSVGGGEQFF.

The chain is built from TRBV29-1 and TRBJ2-7; D may be TRBD2 (5 bases). The germline CDR1 and CDR2 sequences are SQVTM and ANQGSEA. The germline V and J ends were trimmed by 6 bases and 3 bases, with 15 bases remaining between them. CDR3 size: 13 residues. DNA of the CDR3: TGCAGCGTAGCGGTACTCGGAGGCTACGAGCAGTACTTC. It yields the protein CSVAVLGGYEQYF.

The CDR3 reads CASSPDRVVRTEAFF. The CDR3, as DNA: TGTGCCAGCTCACCTGACAGGGTGGTTCGCACTGAAGCTTTCTTT. The chain has TRBV18 and TRBJ1-1; 7 bases agree with TRBD1. Germline trimming cut 3 bases from V and 4 bases from J; bases unmatched to any gene: 8. This CDR3 comprises 15 residues. Germline CDR1 reads KGHSH; CDR2 reads LQKENI.

CDR3 loop: CATSRDPGLDTQYF. The CDR3 nucleotides read TGTGCCACCAGCAGAGATCCGGGGTTGGATACGCAGTATTTT. The genes are TRBV15 and TRBJ2-3; D may be TRBD2 (5 bases). V lost 0 bases and J 6 bases, leaving 10 bases between the germline ends. The V gene's germline CDR1 is LNHNV and CDR2 YYDKDF (reference sequence). This CDR3 region has 14 residues.

This chain connects TRBV27 to TRBJ2-5, with a possible D match to TRBD2 (5 bases). The CDR3 contains 13 residues. Per the germline V gene, CDR1 is MNHEY and CDR2 is SMNVEV (reference sequence). V lost 3 bases and J lost 0, with 5 bases in between. The CDR3 reads CASSLRDQETQYF. The CDR3 DNA sequence: TGTGCCAGCAGTTTGCGGGACCAAGAGACCCAGTACTTC.

This chain connects TRBV4-1 to TRBJ1-1; tentatively, D is TRBD1 (6 bases). Germline loops: CDR1 MGHRA, CDR2 YSYEKL. The length of the CDR3 is 14 residues. Deletions cut 4 bases from V and 0 bases from J, with 9 bases between. DNA of the CDR3: TGCGCCAGCAGCCTGGGGGCCTTGAACACTGAAGCTTTCTTT. This translates into CASSLGALNTEAFF.